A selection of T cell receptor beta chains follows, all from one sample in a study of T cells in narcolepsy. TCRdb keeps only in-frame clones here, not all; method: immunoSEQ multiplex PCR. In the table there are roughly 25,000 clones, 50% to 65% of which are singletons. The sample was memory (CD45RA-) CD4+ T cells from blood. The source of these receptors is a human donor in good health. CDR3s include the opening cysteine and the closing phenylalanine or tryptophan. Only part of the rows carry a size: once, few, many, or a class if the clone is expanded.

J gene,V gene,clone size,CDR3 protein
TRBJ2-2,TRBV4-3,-,CASSQDLAQGELFF
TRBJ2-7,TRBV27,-,CASSLSPAGNYEQYF
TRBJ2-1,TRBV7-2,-,CASSLGQGPFNEQFF
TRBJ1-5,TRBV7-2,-,CASSLGVYQPQHF
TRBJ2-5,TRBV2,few,CASSTQGASGETQYF
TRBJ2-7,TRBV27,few,CASSLRGGAIEQYF
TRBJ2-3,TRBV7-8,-,CASSIGGTDTQYF
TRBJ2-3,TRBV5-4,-,CASRPSGRSTDTQYF
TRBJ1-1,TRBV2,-,CASSTGTGSRVAF
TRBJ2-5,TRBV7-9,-,CASTSVSGRYQETQYF
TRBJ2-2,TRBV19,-,CASSGRFTGELFF
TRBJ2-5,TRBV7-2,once,CASSPGAAVQETQYF
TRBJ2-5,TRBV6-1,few,CASSEGLLRETQYF
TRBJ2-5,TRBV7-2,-,CASSSGTGRTQYF
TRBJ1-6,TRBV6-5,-,CASGIPNSPLHF
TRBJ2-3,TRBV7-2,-,CASSPDYTDTQYF
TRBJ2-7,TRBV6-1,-,CASSPDRFSYEQYF
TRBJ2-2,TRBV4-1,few,CASSPTGPAATGTGELFF
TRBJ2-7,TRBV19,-,CASSIDFQRTYEQYF
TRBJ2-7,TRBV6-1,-,CASSVDRGGSYEQYF
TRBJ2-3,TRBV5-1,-,CASSLSASGPSDPQYF
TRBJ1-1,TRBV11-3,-,CASSLGYSNTEAFF
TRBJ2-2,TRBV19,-,CASSMGTTSGELFF
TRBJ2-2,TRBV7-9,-,CASSPQGALIGELFF
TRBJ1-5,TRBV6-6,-,CASRGGVGSNQPQHF
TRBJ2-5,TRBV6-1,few,CASILSRGVQETQYF
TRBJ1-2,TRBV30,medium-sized,CAWRPGPRAGYTF
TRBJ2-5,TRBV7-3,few,CASSRAGLKGETQYF
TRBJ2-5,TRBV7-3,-,CASSLSPSGTQYF
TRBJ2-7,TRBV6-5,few,CASSQDRGQYEQYF
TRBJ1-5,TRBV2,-,CASSFRQINSNQPQHF
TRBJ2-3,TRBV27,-,CASGERQGRADTQYF
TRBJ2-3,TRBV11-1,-,CASSYRLRTDTQYF
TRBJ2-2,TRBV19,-,CASIRVRTGELFF
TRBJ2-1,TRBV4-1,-,CASSQLSGKTPNEQFF
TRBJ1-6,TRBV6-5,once,CASTGPLHSPLHF
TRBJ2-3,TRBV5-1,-,CATRPRPSTDMQYF
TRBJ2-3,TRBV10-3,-,CAISGDVDTQYF
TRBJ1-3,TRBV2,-,CASREDGNTIYF
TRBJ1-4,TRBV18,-,CASSPLGEKLFF
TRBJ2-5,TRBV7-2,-,CASSSTTGGTQYF
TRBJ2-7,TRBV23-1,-,CASSLPGSGNEQYF
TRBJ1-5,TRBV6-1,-,CASSERGGNSPYNSNQPQHF
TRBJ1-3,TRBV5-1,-,CASSPAAGAGNTIYF
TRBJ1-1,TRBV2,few,CASREGGGTEAFF
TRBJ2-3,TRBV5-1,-,CASRAKDTQYF
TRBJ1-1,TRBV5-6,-,CASSLRTGEGTEAFF
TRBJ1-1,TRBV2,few,CASSESNRGTEAFF
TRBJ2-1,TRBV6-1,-,CASNPSGRGQKQFF
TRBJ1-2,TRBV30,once,CAWRGGTAPNYGYTF
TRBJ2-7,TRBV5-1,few,CASSLGRLSEQYF
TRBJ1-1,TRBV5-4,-,CASSPGQGLYMNTEAFF